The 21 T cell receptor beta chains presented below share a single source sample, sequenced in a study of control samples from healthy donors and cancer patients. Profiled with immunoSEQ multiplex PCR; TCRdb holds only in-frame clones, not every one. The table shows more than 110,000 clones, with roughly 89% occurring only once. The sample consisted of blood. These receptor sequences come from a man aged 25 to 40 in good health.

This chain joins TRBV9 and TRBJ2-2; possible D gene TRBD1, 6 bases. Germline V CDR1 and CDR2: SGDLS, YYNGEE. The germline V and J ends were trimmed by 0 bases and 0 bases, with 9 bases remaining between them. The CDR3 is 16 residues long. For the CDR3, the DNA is TGTGCCAGCAGCGTAGCACAGGGCGCGAACACCGGGGAGCTGTTTTTT. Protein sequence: CASSVAQGANTGELFF.

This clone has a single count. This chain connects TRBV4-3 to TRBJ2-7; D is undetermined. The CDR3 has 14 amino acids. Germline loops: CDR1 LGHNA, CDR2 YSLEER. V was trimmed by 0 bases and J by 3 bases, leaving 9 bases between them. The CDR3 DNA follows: TGCGCCAGCAGCCAAGAGCACGGCAGCTACGAGCAGTACTTC. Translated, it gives CASSQEHGSYEQYF.

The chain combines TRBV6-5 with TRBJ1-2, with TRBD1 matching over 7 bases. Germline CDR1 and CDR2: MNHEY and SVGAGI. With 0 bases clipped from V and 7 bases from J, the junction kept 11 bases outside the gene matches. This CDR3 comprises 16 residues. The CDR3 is CASSYSTGTVHPGYTF. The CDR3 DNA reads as TGTGCCAGCAGTTACTCTACCGGGACAGTACACCCTGGCTACACCTTC.

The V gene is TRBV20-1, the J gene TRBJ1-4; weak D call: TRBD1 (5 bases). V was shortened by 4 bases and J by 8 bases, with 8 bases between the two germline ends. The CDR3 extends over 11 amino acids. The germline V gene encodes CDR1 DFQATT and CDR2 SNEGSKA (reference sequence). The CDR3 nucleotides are TGCAGTGCTAACGGGGGGGAAAAACTGTTTTTT. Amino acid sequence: CSANGGEKLFF.

The CDR3 sequence is CASSRLTGRTEAFF. CDR3 coding DNA: TGTGCCAGCAGCCGTCTCACAGGGAGGACTGAAGCTTTCTTT. This chain joins TRBV3-1 (or the pseudogene TRBV3-2) and TRBJ1-1, with D tentatively TRBD1 (6 bases). The CDR3 consists of 14 residues. Trimming removed 4 bases from V and 5 bases from J, with 14 bases in between. Germline CDR1 and CDR2: LGHDT and YNNKEL (reference sequence).

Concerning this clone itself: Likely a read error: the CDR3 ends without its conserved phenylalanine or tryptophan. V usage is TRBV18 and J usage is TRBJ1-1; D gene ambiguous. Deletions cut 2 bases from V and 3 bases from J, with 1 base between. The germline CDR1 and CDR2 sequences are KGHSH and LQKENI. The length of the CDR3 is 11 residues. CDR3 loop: CASSPDTEAFL. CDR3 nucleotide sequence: TGTGCCAGCTCACCAGACACTGAAGCTTTCCTT.

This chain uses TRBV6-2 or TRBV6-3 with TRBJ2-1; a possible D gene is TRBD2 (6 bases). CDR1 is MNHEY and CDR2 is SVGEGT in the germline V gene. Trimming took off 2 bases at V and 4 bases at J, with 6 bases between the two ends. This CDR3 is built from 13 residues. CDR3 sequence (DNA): TGTGCCAGCAGTTACGCGGGGTACAATGAGCAGTTCTTC. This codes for CASSYAGYNEQFF.

CDR3 sequence (DNA): TGTGCCAGCAGTTTAGTACCGGGACGGAACTATGGCTACACCTTC. Amino acids: CASSLVPGRNYGYTF. The rearrangement joins TRBV27 to TRBJ1-2, with a tentative D call TRBD1 (5 bases). The germline V gene encodes CDR1 MNHEY and CDR2 SMNVEV (reference sequence). V lost 2 bases, J lost 2 bases, and 12 bases lay in between. The CDR3 is made up of 15 amino acids.

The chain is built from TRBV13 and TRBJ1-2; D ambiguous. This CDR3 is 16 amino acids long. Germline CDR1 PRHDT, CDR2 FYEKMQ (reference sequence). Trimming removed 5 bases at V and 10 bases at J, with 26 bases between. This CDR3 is CASSTRSQTKMVPYTF. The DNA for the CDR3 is TGTGCCAGCAGCACCAGATCCCAGACAAAGATGGTGCCCTACACCTTC.

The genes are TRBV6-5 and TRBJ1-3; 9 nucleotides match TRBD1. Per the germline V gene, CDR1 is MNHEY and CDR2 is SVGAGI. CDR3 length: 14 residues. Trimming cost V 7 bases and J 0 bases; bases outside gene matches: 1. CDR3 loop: CASMDRGSGNTIYF. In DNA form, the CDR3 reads TGTGCCAGCATGGACAGGGGCTCTGGAAACACCATATATTTT.

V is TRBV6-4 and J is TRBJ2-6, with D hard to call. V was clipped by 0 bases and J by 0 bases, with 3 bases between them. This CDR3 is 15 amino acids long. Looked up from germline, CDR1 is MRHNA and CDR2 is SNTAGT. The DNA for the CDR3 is TGTGCCAGCAGTGACTCGCACTCTGGGGCCAACGTCCTGACTTTC. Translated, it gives CASSDSHSGANVLTF.

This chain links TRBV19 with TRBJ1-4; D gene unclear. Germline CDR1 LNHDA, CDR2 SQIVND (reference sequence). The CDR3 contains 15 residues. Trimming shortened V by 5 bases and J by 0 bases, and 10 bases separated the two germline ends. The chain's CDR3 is CASSAYEATNEKLFF. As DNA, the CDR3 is TGTGCCAGTAGTGCGTACGAGGCAACTAATGAAAAACTGTTTTTT.

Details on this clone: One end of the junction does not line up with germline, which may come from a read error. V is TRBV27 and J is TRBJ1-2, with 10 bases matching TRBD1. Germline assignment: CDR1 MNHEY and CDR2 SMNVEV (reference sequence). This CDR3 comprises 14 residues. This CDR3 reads CASRRTGGIYGCTF. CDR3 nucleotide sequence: TGTGCCAGCAGACGGACAGGGGGGATATATGGCTGCACCTTC.

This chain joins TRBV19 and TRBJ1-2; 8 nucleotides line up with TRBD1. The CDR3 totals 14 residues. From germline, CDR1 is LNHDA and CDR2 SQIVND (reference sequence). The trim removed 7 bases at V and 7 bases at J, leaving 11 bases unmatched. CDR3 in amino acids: CASTRERTGFGYTF. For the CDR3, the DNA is TGTGCCAGTACCAGAGAGAGGACAGGGTTTGGCTACACCTTC.

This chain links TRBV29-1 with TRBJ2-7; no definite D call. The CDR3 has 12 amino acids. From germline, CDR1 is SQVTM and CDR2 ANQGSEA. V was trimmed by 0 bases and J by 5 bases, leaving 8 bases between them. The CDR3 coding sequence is TGCAGCGTTGAAGAGAACAGAGACGAGCAGTACTTC. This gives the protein CSVEENRDEQYF.

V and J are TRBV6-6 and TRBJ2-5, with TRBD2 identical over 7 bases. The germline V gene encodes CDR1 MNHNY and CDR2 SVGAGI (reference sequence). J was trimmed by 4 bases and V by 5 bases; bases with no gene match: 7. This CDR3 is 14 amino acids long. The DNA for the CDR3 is TGTGCCAGCAGTCAAAATACGGGGGGAGAGACCCAGTACTTC. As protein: CASSQNTGGETQYF.

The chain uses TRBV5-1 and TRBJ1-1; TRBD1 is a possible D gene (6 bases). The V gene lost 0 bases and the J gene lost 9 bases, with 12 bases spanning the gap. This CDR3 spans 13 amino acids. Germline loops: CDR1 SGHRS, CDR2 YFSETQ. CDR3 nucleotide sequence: TGCGCCAGCAGCTTGGATTTTCAGGGGAAAGCTTTCTTT. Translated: CASSLDFQGKAFF.

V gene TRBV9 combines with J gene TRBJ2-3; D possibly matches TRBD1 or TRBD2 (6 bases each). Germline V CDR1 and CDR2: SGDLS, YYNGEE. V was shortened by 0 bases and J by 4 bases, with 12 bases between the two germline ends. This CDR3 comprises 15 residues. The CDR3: CASSVEGGRADTQYF. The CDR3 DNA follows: TGTGCCAGCAGCGTAGAGGGGGGTAGGGCAGATACGCAGTATTTT.

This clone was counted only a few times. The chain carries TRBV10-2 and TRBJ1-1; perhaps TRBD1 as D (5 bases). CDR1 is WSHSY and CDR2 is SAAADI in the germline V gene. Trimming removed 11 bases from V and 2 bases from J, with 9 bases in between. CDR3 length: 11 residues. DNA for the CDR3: TGCGCCTCAGGGTTAAACACTGAAGCTTTCTTT. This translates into CASGLNTEAFF.

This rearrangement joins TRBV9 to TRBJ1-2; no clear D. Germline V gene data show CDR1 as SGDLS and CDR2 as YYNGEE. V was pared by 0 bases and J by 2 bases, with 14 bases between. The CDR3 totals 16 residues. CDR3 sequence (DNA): TGTGCCAGCAGCGTAGGATGGCAGGCGTCAAACTATGGCTACACCTTC. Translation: CASSVGWQASNYGYTF.

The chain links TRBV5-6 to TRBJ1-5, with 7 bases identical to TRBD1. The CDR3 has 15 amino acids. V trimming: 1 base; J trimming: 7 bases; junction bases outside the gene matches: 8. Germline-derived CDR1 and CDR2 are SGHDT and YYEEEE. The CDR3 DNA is TGTGCCAGCAGCTTGACAGGGGTTGGAGGACAGCCCCAGCATTTT. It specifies CASSLTGVGGQPQHF. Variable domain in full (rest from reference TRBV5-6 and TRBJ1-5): DAGVTQSPTHLIKTRGQQVTLRCSPKSGHDTVSWYQQALGQGPQFIFQYYEEEERQRGNFPDRFSGHQFPNYSSELNVNALLLGDSALYLCASSLTGVGGQPQHFGDGTRLSIL.